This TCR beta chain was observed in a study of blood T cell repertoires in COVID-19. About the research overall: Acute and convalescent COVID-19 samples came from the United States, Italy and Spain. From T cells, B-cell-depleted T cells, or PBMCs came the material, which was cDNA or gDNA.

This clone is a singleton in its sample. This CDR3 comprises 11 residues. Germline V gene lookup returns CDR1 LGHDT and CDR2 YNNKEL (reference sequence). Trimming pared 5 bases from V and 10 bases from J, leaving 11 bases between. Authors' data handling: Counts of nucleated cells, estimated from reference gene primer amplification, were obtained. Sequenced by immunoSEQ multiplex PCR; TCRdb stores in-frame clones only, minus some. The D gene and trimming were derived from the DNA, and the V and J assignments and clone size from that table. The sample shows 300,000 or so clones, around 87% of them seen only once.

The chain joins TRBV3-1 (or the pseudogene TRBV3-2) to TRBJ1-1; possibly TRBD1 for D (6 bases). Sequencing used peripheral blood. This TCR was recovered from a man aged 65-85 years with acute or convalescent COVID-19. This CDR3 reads CASSTQGSAFF. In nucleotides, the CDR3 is TGTGCCAGCAGCACACAGGGCTCAGCTTTCTTT.